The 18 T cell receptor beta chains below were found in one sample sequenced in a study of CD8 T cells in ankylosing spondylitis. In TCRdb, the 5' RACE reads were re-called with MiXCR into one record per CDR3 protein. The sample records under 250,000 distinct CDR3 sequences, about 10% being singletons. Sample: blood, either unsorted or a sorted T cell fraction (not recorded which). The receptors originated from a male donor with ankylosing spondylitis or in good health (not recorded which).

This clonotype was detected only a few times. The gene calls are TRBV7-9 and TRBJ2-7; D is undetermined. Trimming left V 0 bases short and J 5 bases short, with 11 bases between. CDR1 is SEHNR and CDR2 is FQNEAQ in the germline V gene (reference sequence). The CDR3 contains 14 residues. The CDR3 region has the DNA TGTGCCAGCAGCTTAGCTTACGTCGAGCACGAGCAGTACTTC. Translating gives CASSLAYVEHEQYF.

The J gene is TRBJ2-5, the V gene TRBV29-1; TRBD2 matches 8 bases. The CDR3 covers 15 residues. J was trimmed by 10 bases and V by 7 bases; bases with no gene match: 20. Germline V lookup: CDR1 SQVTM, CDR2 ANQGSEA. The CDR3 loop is CSATLYGGAFRDQYF. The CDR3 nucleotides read TGCAGCGCCACCTTGTACGGGGGGGCCTTCAGGGACCAGTACTTC.

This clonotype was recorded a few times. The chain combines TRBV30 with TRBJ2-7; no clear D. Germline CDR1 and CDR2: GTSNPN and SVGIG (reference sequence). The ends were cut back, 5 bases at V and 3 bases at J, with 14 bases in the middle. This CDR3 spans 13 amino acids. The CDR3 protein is CAWAGTAFYEQYF. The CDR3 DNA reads TGTGCCTGGGCCGGAACAGCATTCTACGAGCAGTACTTC.

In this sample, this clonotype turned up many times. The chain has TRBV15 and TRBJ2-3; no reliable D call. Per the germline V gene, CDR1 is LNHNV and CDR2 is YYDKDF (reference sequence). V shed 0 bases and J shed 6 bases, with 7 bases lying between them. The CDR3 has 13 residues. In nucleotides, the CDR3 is TGTGCCACCAGCAGAGATTTATGGGATACGCAGTATTTT. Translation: CATSRDLWDTQYF. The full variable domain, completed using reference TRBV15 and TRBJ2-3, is DAMVIQNPRYQVTQFGKPVTLSCSQTLNHNVMYWYQQKSSQAPKLLFHYYDKDFNNEADTPDNFQSRRPNTSFCFLDIRSPGLGDTAMYLCATSRDLWDTQYFGPGTRLTVL.

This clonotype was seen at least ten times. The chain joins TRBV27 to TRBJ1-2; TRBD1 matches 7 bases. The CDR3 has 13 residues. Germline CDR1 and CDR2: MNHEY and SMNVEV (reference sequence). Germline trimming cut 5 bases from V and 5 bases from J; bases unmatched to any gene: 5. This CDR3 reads CASSAGTVYGYTF. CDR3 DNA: TGTGCCAGCAGTGCGGGGACAGTATATGGCTACACCTTC.

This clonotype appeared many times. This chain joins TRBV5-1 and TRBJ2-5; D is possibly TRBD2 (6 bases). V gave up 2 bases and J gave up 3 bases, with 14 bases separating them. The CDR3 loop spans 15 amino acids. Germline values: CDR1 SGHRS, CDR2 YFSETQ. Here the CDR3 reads CASSLGGAIEETQYF. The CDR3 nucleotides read TGCGCCAGCAGCTTAGGAGGGGCGATAGAAGAGACCCAGTACTTC.

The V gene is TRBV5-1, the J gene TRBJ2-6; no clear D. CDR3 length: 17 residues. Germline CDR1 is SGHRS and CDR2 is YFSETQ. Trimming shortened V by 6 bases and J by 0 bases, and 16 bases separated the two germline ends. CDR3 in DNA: TGCGCCAGCACCCGGATGAGCCAAGGCTCTGGGGCCAACGTCCTGACTTTC. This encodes CASTRMSQGSGANVLTF.

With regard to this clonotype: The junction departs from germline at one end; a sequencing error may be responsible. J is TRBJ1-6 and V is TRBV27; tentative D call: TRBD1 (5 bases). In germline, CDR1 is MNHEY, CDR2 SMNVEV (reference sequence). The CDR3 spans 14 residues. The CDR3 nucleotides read TGTGTCAGCTCTTCGACAGCGGGGCTTTACCCCCTCCACTTT. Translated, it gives CVSSSTAGLYPLHF.

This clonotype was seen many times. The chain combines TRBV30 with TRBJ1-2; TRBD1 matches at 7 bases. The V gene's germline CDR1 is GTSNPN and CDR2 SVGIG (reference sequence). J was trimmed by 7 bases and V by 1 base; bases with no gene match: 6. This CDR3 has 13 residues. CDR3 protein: CAWSETRDSGYTF. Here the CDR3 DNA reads TGTGCCTGGAGTGAAACCCGGGACAGTGGCTACACCTTC. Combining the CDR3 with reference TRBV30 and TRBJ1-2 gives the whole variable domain SQTIHQWPATLVQPVGSPLSLECTVEGTSNPNLYWYRQAAGRGLQLLFYSVGIGQISSEVPQNLSASRPQDRQFILSSKKLLLSDSGFYLCAWSETRDSGYTFGSGTRLTVV.

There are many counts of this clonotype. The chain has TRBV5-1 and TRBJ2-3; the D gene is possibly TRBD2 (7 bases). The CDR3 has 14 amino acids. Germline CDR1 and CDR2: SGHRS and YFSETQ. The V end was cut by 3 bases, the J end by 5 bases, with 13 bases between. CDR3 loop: CASSSGGLIDTQYF. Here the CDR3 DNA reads TGCGCCAGCAGCTCCGGGGGGCTAATAGATACGCAGTATTTT.

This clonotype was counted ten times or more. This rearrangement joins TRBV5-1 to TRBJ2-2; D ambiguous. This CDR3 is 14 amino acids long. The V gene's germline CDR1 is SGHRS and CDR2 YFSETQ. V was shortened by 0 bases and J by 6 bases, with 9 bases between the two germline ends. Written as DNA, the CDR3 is TGCGCCAGCAGCTTGGTCCAGGTGCCCGGGGAGCTGTTTTTT. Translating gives CASSLVQVPGELFF.

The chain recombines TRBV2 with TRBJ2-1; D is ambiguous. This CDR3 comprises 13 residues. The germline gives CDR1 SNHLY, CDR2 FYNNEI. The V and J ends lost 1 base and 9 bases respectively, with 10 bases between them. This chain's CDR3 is CASSEDGWSEQFF. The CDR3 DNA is TGTGCCAGCAGTGAAGACGGCTGGTCTGAGCAGTTCTTC. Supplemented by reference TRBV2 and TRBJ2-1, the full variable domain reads EPEVTQTPSHQVTQMGQEVILRCVPISNHLYFYWYRQILGQKVEFLVSFYNNEISEKSEIFDDQFSVERPDGSNFTLKIRSTKLEDSAMYFCASSEDGWSEQFFGPGTRLTVL.

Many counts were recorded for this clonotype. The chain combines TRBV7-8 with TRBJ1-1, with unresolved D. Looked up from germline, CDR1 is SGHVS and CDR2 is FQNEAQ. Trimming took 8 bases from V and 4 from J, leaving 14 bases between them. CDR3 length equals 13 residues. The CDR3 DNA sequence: TGTGCCAGCGGGCGGGCGCAGGCCACTGAAGCTTTCTTT. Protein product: CASGRAQATEAFF.

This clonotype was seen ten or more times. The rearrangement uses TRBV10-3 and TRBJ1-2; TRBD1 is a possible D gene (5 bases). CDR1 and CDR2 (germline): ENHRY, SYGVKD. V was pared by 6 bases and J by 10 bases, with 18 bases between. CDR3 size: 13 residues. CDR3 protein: CAISPSWGVPYTF. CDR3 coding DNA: TGTGCCATCAGCCCCTCTTGGGGGGTCCCCTACACCTTC.

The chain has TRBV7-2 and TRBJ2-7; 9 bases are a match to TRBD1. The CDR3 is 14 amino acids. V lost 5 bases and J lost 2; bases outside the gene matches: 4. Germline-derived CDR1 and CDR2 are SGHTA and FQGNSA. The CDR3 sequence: CASSTWTGAYEQYF. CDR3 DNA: TGTGCCAGCAGCACATGGACAGGGGCCTACGAGCAGTACTTC.

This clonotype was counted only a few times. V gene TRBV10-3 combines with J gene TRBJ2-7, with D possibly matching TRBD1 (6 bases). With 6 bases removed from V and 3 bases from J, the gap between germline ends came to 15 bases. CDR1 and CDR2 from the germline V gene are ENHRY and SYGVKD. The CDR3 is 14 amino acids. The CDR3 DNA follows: TGTGCCATCAGCACAGGGTCCACTGTCTACGAGCAGTACTTC. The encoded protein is CAISTGSTVYEQYF.

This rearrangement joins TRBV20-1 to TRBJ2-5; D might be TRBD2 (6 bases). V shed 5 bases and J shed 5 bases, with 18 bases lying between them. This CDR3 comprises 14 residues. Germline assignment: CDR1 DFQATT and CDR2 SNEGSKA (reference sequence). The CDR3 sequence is CSALAAGLGETQYF. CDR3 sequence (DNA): TGCAGTGCTCTCGCCGCGGGACTCGGGGAGACCCAGTACTTC.

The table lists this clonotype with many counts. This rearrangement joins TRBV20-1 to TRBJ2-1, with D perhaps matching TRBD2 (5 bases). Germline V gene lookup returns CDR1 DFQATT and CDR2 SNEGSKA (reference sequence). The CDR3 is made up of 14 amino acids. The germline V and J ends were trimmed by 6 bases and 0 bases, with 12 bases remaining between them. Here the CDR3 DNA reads TGCAGTGCGAGCGGTTTGAGCTCCTACAATGAGCAGTTCTTC. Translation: CSASGLSSYNEQFF.